The 26 T cell receptor beta chains given below trace back to one sample, sequenced in a study of technical replicates of blood from a few donors. This table comes from immunoSEQ multiplex PCR, and its TCRdb copy is limited to in-frame clones, with some not included. This sample has some 80,000 clones; about 91% occur once, and the top ten carry about 0.39%. The specimen sequenced was T cells isolated from PBMCs. The receptors here all came from a human donor in good health.

This chain links TRBV11-1 with TRBJ2-7, with TRBD2 matching 7 bases. The CDR3 is 15 residues long. J lost 2 bases, V lost 5 bases, and 9 bases had no gene match. Germline CDR1 reads SGHAT; CDR2 reads FQDESV (reference sequence). The CDR3 sequence: CASSPGSGFPYEQYF. The CDR3 DNA follows: TGTGCCAGCAGCCCGGGTAGCGGGTTCCCCTACGAGCAGTACTTC.

This clone has a single count. The CDR3 region is CASSLGVDGYTF. CDR3 DNA sequence: TGTGCCAGCAGCTTGGGAGTGGATGGCTACACCTTC. V and J are TRBV5-4 and TRBJ1-2, with D hard to call. From germline, CDR1 is SGHNT and CDR2 YYREEE (reference sequence). V lost 0 bases and J lost 6, with 6 bases in between. The CDR3 runs to 12 residues.

This sequence joins TRBV7-2 and TRBJ2-1; weak D call: TRBD1 (6 bases). CDR1 SGHTA and CDR2 FQGNSA come from the germline V gene. V shed 3 bases and J shed 9 bases, with 18 bases lying between them. The CDR3 is made up of 15 amino acids. This chain's CDR3 is CASSFTAGDAFEQFF. The CDR3 DNA follows: TGTGCCAGCAGCTTTACGGCAGGGGATGCGTTTGAGCAGTTCTTC.

In this sample, this clone turned up once. The chain has TRBV11-2 and TRBJ1-2; D unresolved. Germline assignment: CDR1 SGHAT and CDR2 FQNNGV. This CDR3 comprises 15 residues. Trimming removed 0 bases from V and 2 bases from J, with 10 bases in between. The CDR3 region has the DNA TGTGCCAGCAGCTTAGATCCACGCGGGAACTATGGCTACACCTTC. Its translation is CASSLDPRGNYGYTF.

The CDR3: CSVDVSNTGELFF. CDR3 DNA sequence: TGCAGCGTTGACGTTTCGAACACCGGGGAGCTGTTTTTT. The gene calls are TRBV29-1 and TRBJ2-2; no firm D call. This CDR3 is 13 amino acids long. The germline V gene encodes CDR1 SQVTM and CDR2 ANQGSEA. V lost 3 bases, J lost 0 bases, and 5 bases lay in between.

V usage is TRBV5-8 and J usage is TRBJ2-7; maybe TRBD1 (5 bases). Trimming stripped 1 base from V and 4 bases from J, with 6 bases between. Per the germline V gene, CDR1 is SGHTS and CDR2 is YDEGEE. There are 12 residues in the CDR3. CDR3 DNA: TGTGCCAGCAGCTTGACAGGTTACGAGCAGTACTTC. Amino acids: CASSLTGYEQYF.

This chain uses TRBV27 with TRBJ2-7; possible D gene TRBD2, 5 bases. Germline V gene sequence: CDR1 MNHEY, CDR2 SMNVEV (reference sequence). The CDR3 has 12 amino acids. With 3 bases removed from V and 4 bases from J, the gap between germline ends came to 7 bases. CDR3 in DNA: TGTGCCAGCAGTTTTTCGGGATACGAGCAGTACTTC. This translates into CASSFSGYEQYF.

The chain joins TRBV5-4 to TRBJ2-1, with D hard to call. CDR1 and CDR2 from the germline V gene are SGHNT and YYREEE (reference sequence). The CDR3 runs 15 residues. The V gene lost 1 base and the J gene lost 0 bases, with 8 bases spanning the gap. The CDR3 DNA reads as TGTGCCAGCAGCTTGTGGGCCGCCTCCTACAATGAGCAGTTCTTC. Its protein product is CASSLWAASYNEQFF. The whole variable domain, filled in from reference TRBV5-4 and TRBJ2-1, reads ETGVTQSPTHLIKTRGQQVTLRCSSQSGHNTVSWYQQALGQGPQFIFQYYREEENGRGNFPPRFSGLQFPNYSSELNVNALELDDSALYLCASSLWAASYNEQFFGPGTRLTVL.

The genes are TRBV19 and TRBJ2-7, with D tentatively TRBD1 (5 bases). The CDR3 runs to 14 residues. The germline V gene has CDR1 LNHDA and CDR2 SQIVND (reference sequence). Trimming removed 6 bases from V and 3 bases from J, with 15 bases in between. The CDR3 nucleotides read TGTGCCAGTAGGCAACAGGCAGGAGTCTACGAGCAGTACTTC. Translating it yields CASRQQAGVYEQYF.

V usage is TRBV11-2 and J usage is TRBJ1-4; possible D gene TRBD1, 5 bases. Germline V gene sequence: CDR1 SGHAT, CDR2 FQNNGV. The length of the CDR3 is 14 residues. Trimming cost V 2 bases and J 4 bases, with 8 bases left between them. The CDR3 sequence: CASSLNRINEKLFF. CDR3 nucleotides: TGTGCCAGCAGCTTAAACAGGATTAATGAAAAACTGTTTTTT.

The V call is TRBV30, the J call TRBJ1-4, with 7 bases fitting TRBD1. Germline V gives CDR1 GTSNPN, CDR2 SVGIG (reference sequence). The junction had 5 bases not matched to a gene; V was cut back by 3 bases and J by 7 bases. This CDR3 contains 13 residues. CDR3 region: CAWSPGQLEKLFF. Here the CDR3 DNA reads TGTGCCTGGAGCCCGGGACAGCTTGAAAAACTGTTTTTT.

This chain joins TRBV11-2 and TRBJ2-3; tentative D call: TRBD2 (6 bases). Germline V gene lookup returns CDR1 SGHAT and CDR2 FQNNGV. The CDR3 runs to 15 residues. Trimming pared 5 bases from V and 9 bases from J, leaving 21 bases between. Here the CDR3 reads CASSLGTDFTRTQYF. The CDR3 DNA follows: TGTGCCAGCAGCCTAGGGACTGACTTCACAAGGACGCAGTATTTT.

This clone appeared a few times. CDR3 DNA: TGTGCCAGCAGCCGTCGGGGATATGAGCAGTTCTTC. Encoded protein: CASSRRGYEQFF. The genes are TRBV6-5 and TRBJ2-1; a possible D gene is TRBD2 (5 bases). Per germline, CDR1 MNHEY and CDR2 SVGAGI. V dropped 6 bases and J dropped 8 bases, with 11 bases sitting between them. The CDR3 runs 12 residues.

The chain uses TRBV29-1 and TRBJ1-5; 10 nucleotides align to TRBD1. In germline, CDR1 is SQVTM, CDR2 ANQGSEA. The junction had 6 bases not matched to a gene; V was cut back by 4 bases and J by 6 bases. The CDR3 is 14 residues long. The DNA of the CDR3 is TGCAGCGTTGCTACAGGGACAGGGGCTCAGCCCCAGCATTTT. It is translated as CSVATGTGAQPQHF.

The chain is built from TRBV28 and TRBJ2-5; 8 positions match TRBD2. The CDR3 spans 14 residues. Germline V gene sequence: CDR1 MDHEN, CDR2 SYDVKM. Trimming at V came to 6 bases and at J to 5 bases, leaving 8 bases not matched to a gene. The CDR3 loop is CASRPAGGVETQYF. The CDR3 bases are TGTGCCAGCAGGCCGGCCGGGGGGGTGGAGACCCAGTACTTC. Using reference TRBV28 and TRBJ2-5 for the parts outside the CDR3, the full variable domain is DVKVTQSSRYLVKRTGEKVFLECVQDMDHENMFWYRQDPGLGLRLIYFSYDVKMKEKGDIPEGYSVSREKKERFSLILESASTNQTSMYLCASRPAGGVETQYFGPGTRLLVL.

The chain is built from TRBV5-1 and TRBJ2-7; D is perhaps TRBD1 (6 bases). This CDR3 comprises 12 residues. The ends were cut back, 3 bases at V and 4 bases at J, with 8 bases in the middle. Germline CDR1 and CDR2: SGHRS and YFSETQ. Here the CDR3 reads CASSYDRYEQYF. CDR3 DNA sequence: TGCGCCAGCAGCTATGACAGGTACGAGCAGTACTTC.

The genes are TRBV18 and TRBJ2-3; 7 bases map to TRBD2. V dropped 0 bases and J dropped 3; count of bases not matched to a gene: 6. The CDR3 contains 16 residues. Germline-derived CDR1 and CDR2 are KGHSH and LQKENI. This CDR3 is CASSPPSSGHTDTQYF. In DNA form, the CDR3 reads TGTGCCAGCTCACCACCGTCTAGCGGACATACAGATACGCAGTATTTT.

This clone was observed a few times. This chain's CDR3 is CASSLSGSGANVLTF. The CDR3 region has the DNA TGTGCCAGCAGTTTATCAGGTTCTGGGGCCAACGTCCTGACTTTC. The chain couples TRBV28 to TRBJ2-6; D unresolved. The germline CDR1 and CDR2 sequences are MDHEN and SYDVKM. The CDR3 is 15 amino acids. The ends were cut back, 1 base at V and 1 base at J, with 5 bases in the middle.

The chain links TRBV7-2 to TRBJ2-1; 16 positions agree with TRBD2. CDR3 length: 17 amino acids. V was clipped by 3 bases and J by 3 bases; unmatched bases: 2. Germline V gives CDR1 SGHTA, CDR2 FQGNSA. CDR3 nucleotide sequence: TGTGCCAGCAGCTTGGGACTAGCGGGAGGGAGCTACAATGAGCAGTTCTTC. The encoded protein is CASSLGLAGGSYNEQFF. Variable domain in full (rest from reference TRBV7-2 and TRBJ2-1): GAGVSQSPSNKVTEKGKDVELRCDPISGHTALYWYRQSLGQGLEFLIYFQGNSAPDKSGLPSDRFSAERTGGSVSTLTIQRTQQEDSAVYLCASSLGLAGGSYNEQFFGPGTRLTVL.

This rearrangement joins TRBV4-3 to TRBJ2-7; 10 bases are shared with TRBD2. The CDR3 is made up of 16 amino acids. Germline CDR1 LGHNA, CDR2 YSLEER. V shed 0 bases, J shed 0 bases, and the junction held 2 bases outside the gene matches. CDR3 region: CASSQEPSGSSYEQYF. The CDR3 region has the DNA TGCGCCAGCAGCCAAGAACCTAGCGGGAGCTCCTACGAGCAGTACTTC.

This chain connects TRBV7-8 to TRBJ1-1, with 10 bases aligning to TRBD1. Germline assignment: CDR1 SGHVS and CDR2 FQNEAQ. This CDR3 is 17 amino acids long. The ends lost 3 bases at V and 2 bases at J; junction bases unmatched: 9. CDR3 sequence (DNA): TGTGCCAGCAGCTTCGACAGGGGGCCTATAGGAAACACTGAAGCTTTCTTT. Encoded protein: CASSFDRGPIGNTEAFF.

The chain couples TRBV9 to TRBJ2-3, with a weak D call TRBD1 (7 bases). Trimming shortened V by 3 bases and J by 2 bases, and 22 bases separated the two germline ends. The CDR3 is 18 amino acids. Germline V gives CDR1 SGDLS, CDR2 YYNGEE. The CDR3 reads CASSDKLRQGGHTDTQYF. The CDR3 DNA reads as TGTGCCAGCAGCGACAAACTAAGACAGGGAGGCCACACAGATACGCAGTATTTT.

The chain joins TRBV28 to TRBJ1-5, with D perhaps TRBD1 (5 bases). This CDR3 has 15 residues. V lost 5 bases and J 2 bases, leaving 13 bases between the germline ends. The germline V gene has CDR1 MDHEN and CDR2 SYDVKM. The CDR3 here is CASSQGARGNQPQHF. In DNA form, the CDR3 reads TGTGCCAGCAGTCAAGGGGCCCGGGGCAATCAGCCCCAGCATTTT.

The chain recombines TRBV19 with TRBJ2-7; 8 bases match TRBD2. The CDR3 is 14 amino acids. Per germline, CDR1 LNHDA and CDR2 SQIVND (reference sequence). Losses at the gene ends were 9 bases for V and 0 bases for J; bases not matched to a gene: 7. Here the CDR3 DNA reads TGTGCCAGCGCCCTAGCGGGTAACTCCTACGAGCAGTACTTC. Amino acid sequence: CASALAGNSYEQYF.

The rearrangement uses TRBV7-9 and TRBJ1-3; no firm D call. Deletions cut 5 bases from V and 1 base from J, with 9 bases between. Germline CDR1 is SEHNR and CDR2 is FQNEAQ (reference sequence). The length of the CDR3 is 14 residues. The CDR3 is CASSLDTSGNTIYF. The DNA for the CDR3 is TGTGCCAGCAGCCTTGACACTTCTGGAAACACCATATATTTT. Drawing the rest from reference TRBV7-9 and TRBJ1-3, the complete variable domain is DTGVSQNPRHKITKRGQNVTFRCDPISEHNRLYWYRQTLGQGPEFLTYFQNEAQLEKSRLLSDRFSAERPKGSFSTLEIQRTEQGDSAMYLCASSLDTSGNTIYFGEGSWLTVV.

This chain connects TRBV10-2 to TRBJ2-1; D is perhaps TRBD2 (6 bases). Deletions cut 6 bases from V and 7 bases from J, with 22 bases between. The V gene's germline CDR1 is WSHSY and CDR2 SAAADI. The CDR3 consists of 16 residues. CDR3 DNA sequence: TGCGCCAGCAGGAACTGGGAGGAGTATCGAGATAATGAGCAGTTCTTC. Its protein is CASRNWEEYRDNEQFF.